A selection of T cell receptor beta chains follows, all from one sample in a study of cytomegalovirus exposure and HLA in healthy donors. Sequencing was performed with immunoSEQ multiplex PCR; in TCRdb, only in-frame clones are kept and a portion is missing. Of over 150,000 clones in the sample, about 76% are singletons; the top ten hold approximately 2.4%. The sequenced sample consisted of PBMCs. The receptors come from a woman between 40 and 50 years old in good health and CMV-seropositive. CDR3s include the opening cysteine and the closing phenylalanine or tryptophan. The order of the fields is V gene, D gene, J gene, clone size, CDR3 protein, CDR3 DNA. D genes are given only for firm matches. Size values are once, few and many counts, or a class for expanded clones, and some rows have none.

V: TRBV28
D: .
J: TRBJ2-7
size: .
CDR3: CASRETVYEQYF
DNA: TGTGCCAGCAGGGAGACAGTCTACGAGCAGTACTTC

V: TRBV6-6
D: .
J: TRBJ1-4
size: .
CDR3: CASSEQGANEKLFF
DNA: TGTGCCAGCAGCGAACAGGGTGCTAATGAAAAACTGTTTTTT

V: TRBV5-1
D: .
J: TRBJ2-5
size: .
CDR3: CASSFTQWETQYF
DNA: TGCGCCAGCAGCTTCACCCAGTGGGAGACCCAGTACTTC

V: TRBV30
D: .
J: TRBJ1-5
size: few
CDR3: CAWSITGNQPQHF
DNA: TGTGCCTGGAGTATTACAGGTAATCAGCCCCAGCATTTT

V: TRBV4-3
D: .
J: TRBJ2-1
size: once
CDR3: CASSQDLSGAPYNEQFF
DNA: TGCGCCAGCAGCCAAGATCTAAGCGGAGCCCCCTACAATGAGCAGTTCTTC

V: TRBV30
D: TRBD1
J: TRBJ1-6
size: .
CDR3: CAFLQGAYSPLHF
DNA: TGTGCCTTTTTACAGGGGGCTTATTCACCCCTCCACTTT

V: TRBV4-3
D: .
J: TRBJ1-4
size: .
CDR3: CASSQGGIQRGEKLFF
DNA: TGCGCCAGCAGCCAAGGCGGCATCCAAAGGGGGGAAAAACTGTTTTTT

V: TRBV2
D: .
J: TRBJ1-5
size: .
CDR3: CASSLEGGIHQPQHF
DNA: TGTGCCAGCAGTCTGGAAGGAGGGATTCATCAGCCCCAGCATTTT

V: TRBV2
D: TRBD2
J: TRBJ2-1
size: .
CDR3: CASSETSGPGEQFF
DNA: TGTGCCAGCAGCGAGACTAGCGGCCCGGGAGAGCAGTTCTTC

V: TRBV6-5
D: .
J: TRBJ1-2
size: once
CDR3: CASRDSGNYGYTF
DNA: TGTGCCAGCAGGGACAGCGGAAACTATGGCTACACCTTC

V: TRBV6-4
D: .
J: TRBJ1-2
size: .
CDR3: CASPQAKYYGYTF
DNA: TGTGCCAGCCCACAGGCAAAATACTATGGCTACACCTTC

V: TRBV11-2
D: .
J: TRBJ1-1
size: few
CDR3: CASSPPNRAAEAFF
DNA: TGTGCCAGCAGCCCCCCTAACAGGGCCGCTGAAGCTTTCTTT

V: TRBV6-6
D: TRBD2
J: TRBJ2-1
size: .
CDR3: CASSYSMSGGLGEQFF
DNA: TGTGCCAGCAGTTACTCGATGAGCGGGGGGTTGGGTGAGCAGTTCTTC

V: TRBV5-6
D: TRBD1
J: TRBJ2-5
size: .
CDR3: CASSLGTGTGETQYF
DNA: TGTGCCAGCAGCTTGGGGACAGGGACGGGGGAGACCCAGTACTTC

V: TRBV5-6
D: TRBD1
J: TRBJ2-3
size: .
CDR3: CASSLRTGGDTQYF
DNA: TGTGCCAGCAGCTTGAGGACAGGGGGAGATACGCAGTATTTT

V: TRBV5-1
D: TRBD2
J: TRBJ2-2
size: .
CDR3: CASSRLSGRTNTGELFF
DNA: TGCGCCAGCAGCCGACTAAGCGGGAGGACGAACACCGGGGAGCTGTTTTTT

V: TRBV5-1
D: TRBD1
J: TRBJ2-3
size: .
CDR3: CASSLTGTGTADTQYF
DNA: TGCGCCAGCAGCTTAACCGGGACAGGGACCGCAGATACGCAGTATTTT

V: TRBV4-3
D: .
J: TRBJ1-1
size: .
CDR3: CASSLSLDSNTEAFF
DNA: TGCGCCAGCAGCCTCAGCTTAGACAGTAACACTGAAGCTTTCTTT

V: TRBV2
D: .
J: TRBJ2-1
size: .
CDR3: CASSRLGTGSYNEQFF
DNA: TGTGCCAGCAGTAGGCTGGGGACTGGGTCCTACAATGAGCAGTTCTTC

V: TRBV2
D: .
J: TRBJ2-5
size: .
CDR3: CASSEGSGVRTGTQYF
DNA: TGTGCCAGCAGTGAGGGATCAGGGGTCCGGACGGGGACCCAGTACTTC

V: TRBV20-1
D: .
J: TRBJ2-7
size: .
CDR3: CSALRGYEQYF
DNA: TGCAGTGCTTTACGGGGCTACGAGCAGTACTTC

V: TRBV19
D: .
J: TRBJ1-5
size: few
CDR3: CASSPRTLSNQPQHF
DNA: TGTGCCAGTAGTCCCCGGACTCTGAGCAATCAGCCCCAGCATTTT

V: TRBV4-1
D: TRBD2
J: TRBJ2-3
size: .
CDR3: CASSQDRYSGSTDTQYF
DNA: TGCGCCAGCAGCCAAGATAGGTATAGCGGGAGTACAGATACGCAGTATTTT

V: TRBV12-5
D: TRBD1
J: TRBJ1-3
size: .
CDR3: CASGLGGQGTGNTIYF
DNA: TGTGCTAGTGGTTTGGGGGGACAGGGGACAGGAAACACCATATATTTT

V: TRBV7-7
D: .
J: TRBJ2-1
size: .
CDR3: CASSLGQGPHYEQFF
DNA: TGTGCCAGCAGCTTAGGCCAGGGGCCCCACTATGAGCAGTTCTTC

V: TRBV9
D: TRBD2
J: TRBJ2-3
size: .
CDR3: CASSVRLAGNADTQYF
DNA: TGTGCCAGCAGCGTTCGACTAGCGGGAAATGCAGATACGCAGTATTTT

V: TRBV7-2
D: .
J: TRBJ2-2
size: .
CDR3: CASSRRGSTTNTGELFF
DNA: TGTGCCAGCAGCCGTCGGGGGTCAACTACGAACACCGGGGAGCTGTTTTTT

V: TRBV4-3
D: .
J: TRBJ2-4
size: .
CDR3: CASSQVAAGLAKNIQYF
DNA: TGCGCCAGCAGCCAAGTAGCCGCGGGCCTGGCCAAAAACATTCAGTACTTC

V: TRBV28
D: TRBD2
J: TRBJ2-3
size: .
CDR3: CASEQSSGGANTQYF
DNA: TGTGCCAGCGAGCAATCTAGCGGGGGGGCAAATACGCAGTATTTT

V: TRBV5-4
D: .
J: TRBJ2-1
size: .
CDR3: CASSSYENEQFF
DNA: TGTGCCAGCAGCTCATATGAGAATGAGCAGTTCTTC

V: TRBV7-2
D: .
J: TRBJ2-3
size: few
CDR3: CASSLLGSGVTDTQYF
DNA: TGTGCCAGCAGCTTACTTGGAAGCGGCGTAACAGATACGCAGTATTTT

V: TRBV19
D: .
J: TRBJ2-2
size: few
CDR3: CASLYLGELFF
DNA: TGTGCCTCCCTTTACTTGGGGGAGCTGTTTTTT

V: TRBV5-6
D: TRBD1
J: TRBJ1-1
size: once
CDR3: CASSRWTGSTEAFF
DNA: TGTGCCAGCAGCCGGTGGACAGGCAGCACTGAAGCTTTCTTT

V: TRBV6-5
D: .
J: TRBJ1-1
size: .
CDR3: CASGYGDFTEAFF
DNA: TGTGCCAGCGGTTATGGGGACTTTACTGAAGCTTTCTTT

V: TRBV28
D: TRBD2
J: TRBJ2-1
size: .
CDR3: CASSSRGRYNEQFF
DNA: TGTGCCAGCAGTTCGCGGGGGAGGTACAATGAGCAGTTCTTC

V: TRBV7-9
D: .
J: TRBJ2-3
size: .
CDR3: CASSSGTSDTQYF
DNA: TGTGCCAGCAGCTCCGGGACTTCAGATACGCAGTATTTT

V: TRBV5-4
D: .
J: TRBJ1-1
size: once
CDR3: CASSSLTAMNTEAFF
DNA: TGTGCCAGCAGCTCCTTAACAGCTATGAACACTGAAGCTTTCTTT

V: TRBV5-4
D: .
J: TRBJ2-4
size: .
CDR3: CASSLGGAKNIQYF
DNA: TGTGCCAGCAGCTTAGGGGGAGCCAAAAACATTCAGTACTTC

V: TRBV19
D: .
J: TRBJ2-5
size: .
CDR3: CASRPLGTAVGTQYF
DNA: TGTGCCAGTAGACCTCTTGGGACTGCGGTAGGGACCCAGTACTTC

V: TRBV30
D: TRBD1
J: TRBJ2-5
size: .
CDR3: CAWSPDRGSGTQYF
DNA: TGTGCCTGGAGTCCCGACAGGGGTTCAGGGACCCAGTACTTC

V: TRBV19
D: .
J: TRBJ2-3
size: .
CDR3: CASSIAGGPTDTQYF
DNA: TGTGCCAGTAGTATAGCGGGGGGCCCGACAGATACGCAGTATTTT

V: TRBV7-9
D: .
J: TRBJ1-1
size: .
CDR3: CASSPTGTTDTEAFF
DNA: TGTGCCAGCAGCCCGACCGGGACTACGGACACTGAAGCTTTCTTT

V: TRBV4-3
D: TRBD2
J: TRBJ2-3
size: few
CDR3: CASSQDFQRESDTQYF
DNA: TGCGCCAGCAGCCAAGACTTTCAGCGGGAGTCAGATACGCAGTATTTT

V: TRBV7-9
D: TRBD1
J: TRBJ2-7
size: .
CDR3: CASSSDRGIPYEQYF
DNA: TGTGCCAGCAGCTCGGACAGGGGGATACCCTACGAGCAGTACTTC

V: TRBV7-7
D: TRBD2
J: TRBJ2-6
size: .
CDR3: CASSSFAGAGANVLTF
DNA: TGTGCCAGCAGCTCTTTCGCGGGAGCTGGGGCCAACGTCCTGACTTTC

V: TRBV5-4
D: TRBD1
J: TRBJ1-4
size: .
CDR3: CASSRRDSKNEKLFF
DNA: TGTGCCAGCAGTAGAAGGGACAGCAAAAATGAAAAACTGTTTTTT

V: TRBV5-1
D: TRBD1
J: TRBJ2-7
size: .
CDR3: CASSLGARGYYEQYF
DNA: TGCGCCAGCAGCTTGGGGGCCAGGGGGTATTACGAGCAGTACTTC

V: TRBV7-9
D: .
J: TRBJ2-1
size: .
CDR3: CASSVNPGNEQFF
DNA: TGTGCCAGCAGCGTTAACCCCGGGAATGAGCAGTTCTTC

V: TRBV9
D: TRBD1
J: TRBJ2-7
size: .
CDR3: CASSVGTGTGVIYYEQYF
DNA: TGTGCCAGCAGCGTAGGAACCGGGACAGGTGTAATTTACTACGAGCAGTACTTC

V: TRBV5-1
D: .
J: TRBJ1-4
size: .
CDR3: CASSLATAAATNEKLFF
DNA: TGCGCCAGCAGCTTGGCTACGGCGGCGGCAACTAATGAAAAACTGTTTTTT

V: TRBV4-2
D: TRBD2
J: TRBJ2-1
size: .
CDR3: CASSPPSGRSSSYNEQFF
DNA: TGTGCCAGCAGCCCCCCTAGCGGGAGGTCTAGCTCCTACAATGAGCAGTTCTTC

V: TRBV4-1
D: .
J: TRBJ1-4
size: few
CDR3: CASSQLAGAGEKLFF
DNA: TGCGCCAGCAGCCAATTGGCGGGGGCAGGCGAAAAACTGTTTTTT

V: TRBV7-2
D: .
J: TRBJ2-1
size: .
CDR3: CASSLIRNEQFF
DNA: TGTGCCAGCAGCCTAATTCGGAATGAGCAGTTCTTC

V: TRBV13
D: TRBD2
J: TRBJ2-5
size: once
CDR3: CASSLGPAGGRYQETQYF
DNA: TGTGCCAGCAGCTTAGGCCCAGCGGGGGGCCGTTACCAAGAGACCCAGTACTTC